In its sample, the clone carrying this T cell receptor (beta chain) was seen once. This record comes from a study of blood T cell repertoires in COVID-19. Study-level background: Material from acute and convalescent COVID-19 was sourced from the United States, Italy and Spain. PBMCs, B-cell-depleted T cells, or T cells were the source of the cDNA or gDNA that made up the material.

Germline lookup yields CDR1 SGDLS and CDR2 YYNGEE. V dropped 3 bases and J dropped 6; count of bases not matched to a gene: 6. The CDR3 consists of 14 residues. Authors' processing steps: Amplifying reference gene primers gave estimates of nucleated cell counts. Assay used: immunoSEQ multiplex PCR; TCRdb lists only in-frame clones, some missing. D and trimming were read from the DNA, whereas the V and J calls and clone size are those reported in that table. Of around 160,000 clones listed, about 85% are singletons. This clonotype originated in a human donor in a cohort sampled during active COVID-19. This chain joins TRBV9 and TRBJ2-7; TRBD2 aligns across 10 bases. Sequencing input: peripheral blood. DNA of the CDR3: TGTGCCAGCAGCGGGACTAGCGGAAGTAGCGAGCAGTACTTC. Translating gives CASSGTSGSSEQYF. The full variable domain, with the rest looked up from reference TRBV9 and TRBJ2-7, is DSGVTQTPKHLITATGQRVTLRCSPRSGDLSVYWYQQSLDQGLQFLIQYYNGEERAKGNILERFSAQQFPDLHSELNLSSLELGDSALYFCASSGTSGSSEQYFGPGTRLTVT.